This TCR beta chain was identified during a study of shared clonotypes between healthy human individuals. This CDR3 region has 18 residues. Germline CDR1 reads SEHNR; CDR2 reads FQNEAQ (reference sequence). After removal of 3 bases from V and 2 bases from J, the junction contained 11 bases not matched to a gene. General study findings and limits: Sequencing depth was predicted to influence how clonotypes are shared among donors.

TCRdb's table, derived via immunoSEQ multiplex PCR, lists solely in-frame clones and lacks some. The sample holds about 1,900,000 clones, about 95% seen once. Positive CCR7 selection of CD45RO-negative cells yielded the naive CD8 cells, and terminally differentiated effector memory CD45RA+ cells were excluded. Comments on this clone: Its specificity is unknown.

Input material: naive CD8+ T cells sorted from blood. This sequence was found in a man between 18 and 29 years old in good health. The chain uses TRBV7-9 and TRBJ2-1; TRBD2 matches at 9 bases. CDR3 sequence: CASSLAGRGRDTYNEQFF. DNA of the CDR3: TGTGCCAGCAGCTTGGCAGGTCGCGGGAGGGACACCTACAATGAGCAGTTCTTC.